Shown below are 21 T cell receptor beta chains from a single sample sequenced in a study of PD-L1 blockade in urothelial cancer. TCRdb keeps only in-frame clones here, not all; method: immunoSEQ multiplex PCR. The sample comprises approximately 71,000 clones, roughly nine tenths of which are singletons, and roughly 3.4% rests with the top ten. Sample: PBMCs, taken around atezolizumab (anti-PD-L1) treatment. All receptors derive from a man aged 60 to 69 with urothelial cancer.

This chain uses TRBV2 with TRBJ2-1; tentatively, D is TRBD2 (5 bases). The V and J ends lost 3 bases and 2 bases respectively, with 5 bases between them. The length of the CDR3 is 13 residues. Germline CDR1 is SNHLY and CDR2 is FYNNEI. CDR3 region: CASSERAYNEQFF. The DNA of the CDR3 is TGTGCCAGCAGTGAGCGGGCCTACAATGAGCAGTTCTTC.

J is TRBJ2-2 and V is TRBV10-3; D is ambiguous. The CDR3 loop spans 14 amino acids. Germline V CDR1 and CDR2: ENHRY, SYGVKD. Between the trimmed V and J ends, which lost 10 bases and 3 bases, there was a span of 15 bases. CDR3 sequence reads: CATEWASDTGELFF. In DNA form, the CDR3 reads TGTGCCACCGAGTGGGCGTCGGACACCGGGGAGCTGTTTTTT.

V usage is TRBV7-3 and J usage is TRBJ1-6, with D hard to call. The CDR3 is 14 amino acids. Germline CDR1 is SGHTA and CDR2 is FQGTGA. Between the trimmed V and J ends, which lost 0 bases and 7 bases, there was a span of 7 bases. The CDR3 DNA reads TGTGCCAGCAGCTTAACGAATAGAAATTCACCCCTCCACTTT. It yields the protein CASSLTNRNSPLHF.

J is TRBJ2-3 and V is TRBV7-9, with D unclear. The V end lost 4 bases, the J end lost 2 bases, and 16 bases lay between the germline ends. The CDR3 has 16 amino acids. From germline, CDR1 is SEHNR and CDR2 FQNEAQ (reference sequence). CDR3 in DNA: TGTGCCAGCAGCTCCAGACTCGTTCGTGACACAGATACGCAGTATTTT. Its protein product is CASSSRLVRDTDTQYF.

The chain joins TRBV10-3 to TRBJ2-5; TRBD1 matches at 12 bases. The CDR3 has 16 residues. Per the germline V gene, CDR1 is ENHRY and CDR2 is SYGVKD. Unmatched junction bases numbered 6, after V lost 2 bases and J lost 5 bases. The CDR3 sequence is CAISEGTGGGQETQYF. The CDR3 nucleotides are TGTGCCATCAGTGAGGGGACAGGGGGCGGTCAGGAGACCCAGTACTTC.

V usage is TRBV15 and J usage is TRBJ1-3, with D unresolved. V lost 3 bases, J lost 2 bases, and 5 bases lay in between. This CDR3 spans 13 amino acids. Germline V lookup: CDR1 LNHNV, CDR2 YYDKDF (reference sequence). This chain's CDR3 is CATSSSPGNTIYF. CDR3 DNA sequence: TGTGCCACCAGCAGTTCTCCTGGAAACACCATATATTTT.

The CDR3 loop reads CASSPGGQNTGELFF. DNA of the CDR3: TGTGCCAGCAGTCCGGGGGGACAGAACACCGGGGAGCTGTTTTTT. The gene calls are TRBV6-4 and TRBJ2-2; the D gene is possibly TRBD2 (7 bases). The CDR3 loop spans 15 amino acids. The V and J ends lost 5 bases and 1 base respectively, with 11 bases between them. Looked up from germline, CDR1 is MRHNA and CDR2 is SNTAGT.

The chain employs TRBV6-5 and TRBJ2-7; D is possibly TRBD2 (5 bases). This CDR3 region has 15 residues. V was cut by 5 bases and J by 2 bases, with 16 bases left in between. Germline V lookup: CDR1 MNHEY, CDR2 SVGAGI. Here the CDR3 DNA reads TGTGCCAGCAGTCTTGAGGGCCGGGGAACCTACGAGCAGTACTTC. This codes for CASSLEGRGTYEQYF.

The chain uses TRBV25-1 and TRBJ1-2; unclear D gene. CDR1 is MGHDK, CDR2 SYGVNS, per germline. V lost 5 bases, J lost 0 bases, and 4 bases lay in between. CDR3 size: 12 residues. The CDR3 DNA follows: TGTGCCAGCAGTACTACTAACTATGGCTACACCTTC. Residues: CASSTTNYGYTF.

The CDR3 nucleotides read TGTGCCAGCAGTTACTCAATTGCGGGAGAGGGTACGCAGTATTTT. This translates into CASSYSIAGEGTQYF. V usage is TRBV6-5 and J usage is TRBJ2-3, with TRBD2 matching 7 bases. There are 15 residues in the CDR3. J gave up 8 bases and V 0 bases, and 8 bases lay outside the gene matches. Germline CDR1 is MNHEY and CDR2 is SVGAGI.

There are a few counts of this clone. V is TRBV5-6 and J is TRBJ2-5; tentatively, D is TRBD1 (5 bases). Looked up from germline, CDR1 is SGHDT and CDR2 is YYEEEE. The CDR3 is 13 amino acids. Trimming pared 2 bases from V and 5 bases from J, leaving 10 bases between. The CDR3 nucleotides are TGTGCCAGCAGCTTAAGGGGCCGGGAGACCCAGTACTTC. It translates to CASSLRGRETQYF.

The rearrangement joins TRBV5-1 to TRBJ2-7, with TRBD1 as a possible D gene (5 bases). The germline CDR1 and CDR2 sequences are SGHRS and YFSETQ. V gave up 4 bases and J gave up 4 bases, with 18 bases separating them. This CDR3 spans 15 amino acids. CDR3 in DNA: TGCGCCAGCAGCCGACTTGACAGTCATAAGTACGAGCAGTACTTC. Protein sequence: CASSRLDSHKYEQYF.

This sequence joins TRBV18 and TRBJ2-1; TRBD2 agrees at 8 bases. V lost 0 bases and J lost 7; bases outside the gene matches: 11. Per the germline V gene, CDR1 is KGHSH and CDR2 is LQKENI. The length of the CDR3 is 17 residues. The CDR3 DNA follows: TGTGCCAGCTCACCACCGCGAGTAGCGGGAAAGGTTAATGAGCAGTTCTTC. It specifies CASSPPRVAGKVNEQFF.

This chain connects TRBV19 to TRBJ2-4; 7 bases are shared with TRBD2. After removal of 0 bases from V and 6 bases from J, the junction contained 5 bases not matched to a gene. CDR1 is LNHDA and CDR2 is SQIVND in the germline V gene (reference sequence). The CDR3 is 15 residues long. CDR3 in amino acids: CASSIEGEGTNIQYF. In DNA, the CDR3 is TGTGCCAGTAGTATAGAGGGGGAGGGGACAAACATTCAGTACTTC.

The rearrangement links TRBV29-1 to TRBJ1-1; 8 bases agree with TRBD1. V trimming: 5 bases; J trimming: 1 base; junction bases outside the gene matches: 6. The germline CDR1 and CDR2 sequences are SQVTM and ANQGSEA. This CDR3 contains 14 residues. The DNA of the CDR3 is TGCAGCGTTCCCACAGGGGGGTCGAACACTGAAGCTTTCTTT. Its translation is CSVPTGGSNTEAFF.

This clone came up once. The V and J genes are TRBV19 and TRBJ2-7, with 9 bases fitting TRBD1. J lost 3 bases, V lost 6 bases, and 6 bases had no gene match. The CDR3 length is 14 residues. CDR1 LNHDA and CDR2 SQIVND come from the germline V gene (reference sequence). This CDR3 reads CASRPGTGNYEQYF. The CDR3 coding sequence is TGTGCCAGTAGACCCGGGACAGGGAACTACGAGCAGTACTTC.

This clone was recorded once. The rearrangement links TRBV6-5 to TRBJ1-2; no clear D gene. CDR3 length: 15 amino acids. CDR1 and CDR2 from the germline V gene are MNHEY and SVGAGI. Deletions cut 0 bases from V and 0 bases from J, with 8 bases between. DNA of the CDR3: TGTGCCAGCAGTTACTCTTCGGGAACTAACTATGGCTACACCTTC. Its translation is CASSYSSGTNYGYTF.

The genes are TRBV15 and TRBJ2-3; D is ambiguous. Trimming stripped 0 bases from V and 3 bases from J, with 10 bases between. The CDR3 covers 15 residues. Germline V gene data show CDR1 as LNHNV and CDR2 as YYDKDF (reference sequence). The CDR3 reads CATSRDPDGTDTQYF. The DNA of the CDR3 is TGTGCCACCAGCAGAGATCCTGACGGGACAGATACGCAGTATTTT.

The chain links TRBV7-6 to TRBJ1-5; D remains unclear. Germline CDR1 SGHVS, CDR2 FNYEAQ. V dropped 1 base and J dropped 5 bases, with 9 bases sitting between them. The CDR3 contains 14 residues. The DNA for the CDR3 is TGTGCCAGCAGCTTAGGGGCAGAAGATCAGCCCCAGCATTTT. It yields the protein CASSLGAEDQPQHF.

The rearrangement joins TRBV5-5 to TRBJ2-7; 8 bases fit TRBD1. The CDR3 covers 15 residues. V shed 2 bases and J 4 bases; nucleotides not matched to a gene: 8. Per germline, CDR1 SGHKS and CDR2 YYEKEE (reference sequence). The CDR3 DNA sequence: TGTGCCAGCAGCTTTGGTGCCAGGGGGCTTTACGAGCAGTACTTC. This encodes CASSFGARGLYEQYF.

The chain uses TRBV7-2 and TRBJ2-1; 9 bases are a match to TRBD2. Germline V gene sequence: CDR1 SGHTA, CDR2 FQGNSA. This CDR3 has 14 amino acids. With V trimmed by 5 bases and J by 7 bases, 6 bases remained unmatched. The CDR3 reads CASSGGGGVNEQFF. CDR3 in DNA: TGTGCCAGCAGCGGCGGGGGGGGAGTGAATGAGCAGTTCTTC.